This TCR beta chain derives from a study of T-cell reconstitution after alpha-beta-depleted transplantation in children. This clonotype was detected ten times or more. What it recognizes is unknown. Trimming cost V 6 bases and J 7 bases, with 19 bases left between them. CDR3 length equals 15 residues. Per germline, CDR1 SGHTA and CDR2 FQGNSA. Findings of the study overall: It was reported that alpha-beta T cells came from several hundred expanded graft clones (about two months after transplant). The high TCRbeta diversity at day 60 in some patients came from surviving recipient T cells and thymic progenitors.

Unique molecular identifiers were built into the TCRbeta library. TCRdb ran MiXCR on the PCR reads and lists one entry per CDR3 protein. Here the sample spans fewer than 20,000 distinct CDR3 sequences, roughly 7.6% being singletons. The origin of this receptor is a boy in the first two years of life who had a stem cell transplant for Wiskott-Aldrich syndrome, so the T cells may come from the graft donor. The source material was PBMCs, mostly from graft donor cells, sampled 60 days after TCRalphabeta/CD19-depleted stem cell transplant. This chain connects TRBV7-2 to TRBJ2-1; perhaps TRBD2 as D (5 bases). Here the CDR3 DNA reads TGTGCCAGCAGTCAAAGAGTTTTCGGGGTGAATGAGCAGTTCTTC. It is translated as CASSQRVFGVNEQFF.